This record concerns one T cell receptor beta chain sequence. This specimen belongs to a study of blood T cell repertoires in COVID-19. The overall study: Collection of acute and convalescent COVID-19 samples took place in the United States, Italy and Spain. PBMCs, B-cell-depleted T cells, or T cells provided the cDNA or gDNA that made up the material.

Per the original data handling: Scientists estimated how many nucleated cells there were by amplifying reference gene primers. Generated by immunoSEQ multiplex PCR, the TCRdb table keeps only in-frame clones and is missing some. The V and J calls and clone size were taken over from that table, and D and trimming were inferred from the DNA. This sample has about 210,000 clones, with less than 85% found just once. Germline CDR1 reads MNHNY; CDR2 reads SVGAGI (reference sequence). This CDR3 is built from 13 residues. V dropped 5 bases and J dropped 3 bases, with 11 bases sitting between them. The chain combines TRBV6-6 with TRBJ2-7, with D maybe TRBD1 (6 bases). The sample was peripheral blood. The TCR comes from a woman aged 65 to 85 with acute or convalescent COVID-19. CDR3 DNA sequence: TGTGCCAGCAGTCACGGACAGTTCTACGAGCAGTACGTC. Translation: CASSHGQFYEQYV.